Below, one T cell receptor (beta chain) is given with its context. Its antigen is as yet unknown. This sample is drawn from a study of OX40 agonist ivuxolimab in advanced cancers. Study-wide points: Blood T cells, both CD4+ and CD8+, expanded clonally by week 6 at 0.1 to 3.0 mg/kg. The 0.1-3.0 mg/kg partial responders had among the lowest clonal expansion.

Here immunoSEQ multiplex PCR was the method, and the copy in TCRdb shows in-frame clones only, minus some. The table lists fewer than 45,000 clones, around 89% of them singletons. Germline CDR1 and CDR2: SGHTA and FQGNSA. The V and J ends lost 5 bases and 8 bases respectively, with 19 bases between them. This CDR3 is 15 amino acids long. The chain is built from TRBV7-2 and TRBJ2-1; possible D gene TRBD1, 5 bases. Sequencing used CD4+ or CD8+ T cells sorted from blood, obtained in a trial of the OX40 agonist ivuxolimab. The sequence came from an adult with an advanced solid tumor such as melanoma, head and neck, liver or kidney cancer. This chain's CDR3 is CASSLSGAGIYEQFF. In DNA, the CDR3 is TGTGCCAGCAGCCTCAGTGGGGCAGGGATTTATGAGCAGTTCTTC.